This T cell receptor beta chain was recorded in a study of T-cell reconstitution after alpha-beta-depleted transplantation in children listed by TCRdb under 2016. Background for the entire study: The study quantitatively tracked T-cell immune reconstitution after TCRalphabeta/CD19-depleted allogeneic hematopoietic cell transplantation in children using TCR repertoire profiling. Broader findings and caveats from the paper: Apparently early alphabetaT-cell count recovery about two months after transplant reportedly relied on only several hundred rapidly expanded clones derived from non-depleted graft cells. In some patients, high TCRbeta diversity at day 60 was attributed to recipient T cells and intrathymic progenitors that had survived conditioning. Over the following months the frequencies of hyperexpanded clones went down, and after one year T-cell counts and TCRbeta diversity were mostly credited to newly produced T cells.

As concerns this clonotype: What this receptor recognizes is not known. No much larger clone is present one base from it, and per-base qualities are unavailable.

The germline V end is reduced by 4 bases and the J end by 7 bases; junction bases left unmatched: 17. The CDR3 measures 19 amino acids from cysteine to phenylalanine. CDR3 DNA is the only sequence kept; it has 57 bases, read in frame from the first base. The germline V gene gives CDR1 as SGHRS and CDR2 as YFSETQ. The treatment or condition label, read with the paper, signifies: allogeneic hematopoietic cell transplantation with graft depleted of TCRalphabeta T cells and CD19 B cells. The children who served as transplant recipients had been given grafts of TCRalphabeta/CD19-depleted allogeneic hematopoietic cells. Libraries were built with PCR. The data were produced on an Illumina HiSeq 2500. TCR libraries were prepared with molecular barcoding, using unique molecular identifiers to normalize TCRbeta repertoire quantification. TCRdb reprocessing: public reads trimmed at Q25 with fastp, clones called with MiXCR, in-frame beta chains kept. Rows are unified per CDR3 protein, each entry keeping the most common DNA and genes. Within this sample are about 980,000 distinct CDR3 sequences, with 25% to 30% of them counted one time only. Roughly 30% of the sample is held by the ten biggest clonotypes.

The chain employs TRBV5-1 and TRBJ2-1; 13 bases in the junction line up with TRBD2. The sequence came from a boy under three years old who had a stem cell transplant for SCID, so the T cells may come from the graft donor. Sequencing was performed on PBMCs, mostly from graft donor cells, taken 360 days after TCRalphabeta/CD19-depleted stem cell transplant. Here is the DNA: TGCGCCAGCAGCCCCACGCCTATCCCACTAGCGGGGGGGCAGAATGAGCAGTTCTTC. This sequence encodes CASSPTPIPLAGGQNEQFF.